The clone carrying this T cell receptor (beta chain) was found a few times. Its antigen is not identified. In building TCR beta libraries, iRepertoire HTBI primers were used together with Arm-PCR of CDR3 regions. TCRdb used MiXCR to reprocess the multiplex PCR reads, holding one entry per CDR3 protein. Among a few hundred thousand distinct CDR3 sequences listed, 23% were seen once. These data are taken from a study of regulatory T cells in long-lasting Graves disease. Regarding the study as a whole: Preferential use of TRBV28, TRBJ1-2 and TRBJ2-5 was seen in persistent disease.

Germline V gene sequence: CDR1 DFQATT, CDR2 SNEGSKA (reference sequence). This CDR3 comprises 13 residues. V was cut by 4 bases and J by 3 bases, with 12 bases left in between. Time point of the sample: persistent/refractory GD, antithyroid drugs over 5 years with positive TRAb. TCR sequences were obtained from RNA taken from PBMCs. Specimen: peripheral blood mononuclear cells (PBMCs), collected when the disease was refractory, from a patient treated with antithyroid drugs. The sequence was obtained from a female donor with Graves disease. This chain uses TRBV20-1 with TRBJ1-2, with D possibly matching TRBD1 (5 bases). CDR3 sequence: CSAIHGTDYGYTF. The CDR3 nucleotides read TGCAGTGCTATACATGGGACCGACTATGGCTACACCTTC.